The 11 T cell receptor beta chains below all came from one sample that was sequenced in a study of tumor-infiltrating lymphocytes in primary liver carcinoma. Co-extraction yielded RNA and DNA from about 20-30 mg of unsorted bulk tissue. Priming with a constant-region primer yielded TCR beta cDNA from about 540 ng total RNA. Amplification in three nested multiplex PCR rounds with slightly modified ARM-PCR gave rise to TCR beta libraries. TRBV1-TRBV30 forward and Cbeta reverse primers drove the first two roughly 10-cycle rounds. TCRdb recomputed calls from the multiplex PCR reads with MiXCR, one row per CDR3 protein. This table holds 100,000 or so distinct CDR3 sequences, approximately 82% found once. Sequenced sample: liver tumor tissue from sampling region 3. Sample subset: tumor region T3, left-lateral pole. These receptors were obtained from a man in his forties with primary liver carcinoma and hepatitis B virus infection.

Concerning this clonotype: The junction departs from the called germline gene at one end, perhaps through a read error. The chain carries TRBV10-2 and TRBJ2-3; 11 bases are shared with TRBD2. Germline CDR1 WSHSY, CDR2 SAAADI. This CDR3 comprises 12 residues. This CDR3 is CASSHTSGRTCF. The DNA of the CDR3 is TGCGCCAGCAGCCACACTAGCGGGAGAACGTGCTTT.

On this clonotype: The conserved phenylalanine or tryptophan normally closing the CDR3 is absent here, so this likely arose from a read error. The DNA is omitted, as the CDR3 cannot be located on it reliably, and the CDR3 follows TCRdb's listing. This chain links TRBV29-1 with TRBJ2-5; TRBD1, as called in the table, went unchecked against the DNA. The length of the CDR3 is 11 amino acids, counting both ends. Germline assignment: CDR1 SQVTM and CDR2 ANQGSEA. The CDR3 reads CGGNAGGTRYL.

The chain joins TRBV5-6 to TRBJ1-1, with 8 bases aligning to TRBD1. After removal of 10 bases from V and 1 base from J, the junction contained 12 bases not matched to a gene. The CDR3 is 15 residues long. CDR1 is SGHDT, CDR2 YYEEEE, per germline. CDR3 coding DNA: TGTGCCGACAGCTCCCTAGACAGGGGGAACACTGAAGCTTTCTTT. Translation: CADSSLDRGNTEAFF.

The chain links TRBV6-2 or TRBV6-3 to TRBJ2-1; the D gene is possibly TRBD1 (6 bases). The germline V gene encodes CDR1 MNHEY and CDR2 SVGEGT. V was trimmed by 2 bases and J by 8 bases, leaving 19 bases between them. The CDR3 extends over 16 amino acids. The CDR3 DNA reads as TGTGCCAGCAGTTACGCGCATGGGACAAGGAACGATGAGCAGTTCTTC. This encodes CASSYAHGTRNDEQFF.

The CDR3 reads CASSSYMGKPQHF. In nucleotides, the CDR3 is TGTGCCAGCAGTTCATACATGGGCAAGCCCCAGCATTTT. V usage is TRBV6-6 and J usage is TRBJ1-5; D is ambiguous. Germline V lookup: CDR1 MNHNY, CDR2 SVGAGI (reference sequence). This CDR3 comprises 13 residues. Trimming cost V 4 bases and J 8 bases, with 12 bases left between them.

To note about this clonotype: A much bigger clone sits one base away, suggesting this may be a read error. This chain connects TRBV6-4 to TRBJ2-5, with D uncertain. The CDR3 consists of 9 residues. Germline V CDR1 and CDR2: MRHNA, SNTAGT. CDR3 coding DNA: TGTGCCAACAGTGAGACCCAGTACTTC. This gives the protein CANSETQYF.

This clonotype was recorded a few times. A read error may produce the germline difference seen at one junction end. The V and J genes are TRBV19 and TRBJ2-7; TRBD2 might be the D (6 bases). The germline gives CDR1 LNHDA, CDR2 SQIVND (reference sequence). The CDR3 totals 15 residues. The CDR3 nucleotides read TGTGCCAGAAGTAGCTCCGGGACTGCCCTCTACGAGCAGTACTTC. Residues: CARSSSGTALYEQYF.

For this clonotype: The CDR3 end shows no conserved phenylalanine or tryptophan, and so a read error is likely. This sequence joins TRBV6-1 and TRBJ2-1; the match to TRBD2 covers 11 bases. Per the germline V gene, CDR1 is MNHNS and CDR2 is SASEGT. CDR3 length: 18 residues. CDR3 sequence reads: CANSEAPTSGTSYNEQFL. DNA for the CDR3: TGTGCCAACAGTGAAGCCCCGACTAGCGGGACCTCTTACAATGAGCAGTTCTTA.

For this clonotype: The CDR3 does not end in the conserved phenylalanine or tryptophan, so this is likely a read error. V gene TRBV29-1 combines with J gene TRBJ1-1; 8 bases line up with TRBD1. Per germline, CDR1 SQVTM and CDR2 ANQGSEA. Trimming took 5 bases from V and 6 from J; bases not matched to a gene: 8. The CDR3 spans 13 residues. The CDR3 DNA sequence: TGCAGCGTTAAAGGACAGGGAGTCCCTGAAGCTTTCTAT. Encoded protein: CSVKGQGVPEAFY.

This clonotype appeared a few times. A much larger clone is a single base away; this may be a read error. V and J are TRBV5-1 and TRBJ2-3; a possible D gene is TRBD2 (7 bases). CDR1 is SGHRS and CDR2 is YFSETQ in the germline V gene. The CDR3 sequence is 14 residues long. Trimming left V 1 base short and J 5 bases short, with 11 bases between. CDR3 residues: CASSLQGRVDTQYF. The CDR3 region has the DNA TGCGCCAGCAGCTTGCAGGGGAGGGTAGATACGCAGTATTTT.

A single count supports this clonotype. One junction end disagrees with the germline gene, perhaps due to a read error. The rearrangement uses TRBV11-1 and TRBJ2-1, with D possibly called TRBD1 or TRBD2 (5 bases each). The CDR3 sequence is 15 residues long. Germline V CDR1 and CDR2: SGHAT, FQDESV (reference sequence). The CDR3 region has the DNA TGTGCCAGTGGCTTCCAGGGACCGCTGGACAAAGAGCAGTTCTTC. Translation gives CASGFQGPLDKEQFF.